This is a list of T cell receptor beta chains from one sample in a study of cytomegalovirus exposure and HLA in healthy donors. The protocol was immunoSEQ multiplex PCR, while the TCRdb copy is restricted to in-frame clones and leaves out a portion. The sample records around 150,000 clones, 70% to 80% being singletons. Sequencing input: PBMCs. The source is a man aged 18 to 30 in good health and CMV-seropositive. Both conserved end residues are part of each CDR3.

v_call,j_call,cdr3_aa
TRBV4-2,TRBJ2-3,CASSQEEAASPAQYF
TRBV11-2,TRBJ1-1,CASSVQGVTEAFF
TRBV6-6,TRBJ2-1,CASSRGVGGGEQFF
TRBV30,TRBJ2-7,CAWWAGGEQYF
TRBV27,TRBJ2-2,CASSSRLVVSGELFF
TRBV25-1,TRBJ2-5,CASALTSGLKETQYF
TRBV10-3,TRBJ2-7,CAISESERYEQYF
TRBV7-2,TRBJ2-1,CASSLTRETYLAYNEQFF
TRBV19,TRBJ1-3,CASRVQSSGNTIYF
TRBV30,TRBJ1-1,CAWRQGVKGEAFF
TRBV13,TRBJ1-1,CASSPQGQGSTEAFF
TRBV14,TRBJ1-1,CASSQAGYTEAFF
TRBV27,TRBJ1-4,CASSPPSEKLFF
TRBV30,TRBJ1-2,CAWQVSGGEGGYTF
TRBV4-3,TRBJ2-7,CASSQGTGVDYEQYF
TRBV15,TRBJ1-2,CATSRTRTDPANYGYTF
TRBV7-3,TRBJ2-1,CASSSGTRNEQFF
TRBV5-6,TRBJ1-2,CASSLLYGYTF
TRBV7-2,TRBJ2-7,CASSLSEFYEQYF
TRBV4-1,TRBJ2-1,CASSPYGGADEQFF
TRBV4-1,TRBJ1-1,CASSQDGGDRDFF
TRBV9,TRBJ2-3,CASSVGAGRDTQYF
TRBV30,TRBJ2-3,CAWSVRGYTDTQYF
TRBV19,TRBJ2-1,CASSTQAYNEQFF
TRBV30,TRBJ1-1,CAWNDALRGAFF
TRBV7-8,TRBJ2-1,CASSQHRDTNEQFF
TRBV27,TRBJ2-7,CASSLTGSHEQYF
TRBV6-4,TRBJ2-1,CASSDPPTTGSSYNEQFF
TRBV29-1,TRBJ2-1,CSVGGASGYNEQFF
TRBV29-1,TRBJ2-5,CSVVAGGPFEETQYF
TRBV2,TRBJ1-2,CASSEALHSYGYTF
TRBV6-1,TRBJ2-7,CASSRDREHEQYF
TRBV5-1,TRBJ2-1,CASSLSPSAFYNEQFF
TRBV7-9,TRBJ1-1,CASSLPRGAGGLAEAFF
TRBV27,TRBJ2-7,CASSLSVEGLDEQYF
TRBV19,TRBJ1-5,CASSMYGVSNQPQHF
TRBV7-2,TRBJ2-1,CASSLRAGGNNEQFF
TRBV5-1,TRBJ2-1,CASSLGMGDPDNEQFF
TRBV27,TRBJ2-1,CASSLLSLAGAREQFF
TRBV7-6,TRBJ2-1,CASSHGGARNEQFF
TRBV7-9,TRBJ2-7,CASRSSSATYEQYF
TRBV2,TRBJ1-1,CASRQNQGVTEAFF
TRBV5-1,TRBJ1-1,CASRRRQTTNTEAFF
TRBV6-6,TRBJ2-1,CASKVVGGHNEQFF
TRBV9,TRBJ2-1,CASSGGGAIADEQFF
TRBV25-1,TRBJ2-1,CASSELGPGGSSYNEQFF
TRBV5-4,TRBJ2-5,CASSSTSGEETQYF
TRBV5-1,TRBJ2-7,CASSNSYGQYF
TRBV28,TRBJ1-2,CASRTQGALNYGYTF
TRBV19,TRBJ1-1,CASSMGASAAFF
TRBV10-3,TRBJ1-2,CAISVTDSNGYTF
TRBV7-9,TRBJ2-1,CASSSLNSGDHNEQFF
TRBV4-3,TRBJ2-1,CASSHLAGGGGNEQFF
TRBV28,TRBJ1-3,CASRTDRGRESGNTIYF
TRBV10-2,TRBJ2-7,CASIGQGAGEQYF
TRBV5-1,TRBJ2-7,CASTRDSQSSYEQYF
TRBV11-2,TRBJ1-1,CASSILQGQGNTEAFF